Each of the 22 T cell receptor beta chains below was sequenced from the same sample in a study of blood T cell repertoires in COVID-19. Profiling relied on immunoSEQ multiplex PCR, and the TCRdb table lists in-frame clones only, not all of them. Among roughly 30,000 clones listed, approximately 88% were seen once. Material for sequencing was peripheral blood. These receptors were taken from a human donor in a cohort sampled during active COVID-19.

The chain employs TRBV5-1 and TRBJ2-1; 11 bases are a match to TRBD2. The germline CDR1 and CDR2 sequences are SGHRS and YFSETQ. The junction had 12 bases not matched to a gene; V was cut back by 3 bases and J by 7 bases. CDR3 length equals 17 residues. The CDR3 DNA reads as TGCGCCAGCAGCTGGTCTAGCGGGGGGACCCTTCTAAATGAGCAGTTCTTC. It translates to CASSWSSGGTLLNEQFF.

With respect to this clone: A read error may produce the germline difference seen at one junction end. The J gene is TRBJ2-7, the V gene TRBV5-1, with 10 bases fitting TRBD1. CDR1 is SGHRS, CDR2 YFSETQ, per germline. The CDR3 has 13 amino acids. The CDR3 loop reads CASSTGTGAEEAF. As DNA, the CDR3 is TGCGCCAGCAGTACCGGGACAGGGGCGGAGGAGGCCTTC.

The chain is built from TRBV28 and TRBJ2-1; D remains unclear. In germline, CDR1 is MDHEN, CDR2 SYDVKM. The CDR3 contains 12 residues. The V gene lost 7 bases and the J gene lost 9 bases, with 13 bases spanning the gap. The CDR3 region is CASTSLASEQFF. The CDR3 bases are TGTGCCAGCACCTCCCTTGCGAGTGAGCAGTTCTTC.

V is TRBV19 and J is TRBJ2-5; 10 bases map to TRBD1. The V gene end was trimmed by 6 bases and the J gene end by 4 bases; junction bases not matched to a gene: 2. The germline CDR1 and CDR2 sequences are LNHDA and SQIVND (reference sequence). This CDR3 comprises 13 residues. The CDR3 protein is CASRGQGTETQYF. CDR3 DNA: TGTGCCAGTAGGGGACAGGGGACAGAGACCCAGTACTTC.

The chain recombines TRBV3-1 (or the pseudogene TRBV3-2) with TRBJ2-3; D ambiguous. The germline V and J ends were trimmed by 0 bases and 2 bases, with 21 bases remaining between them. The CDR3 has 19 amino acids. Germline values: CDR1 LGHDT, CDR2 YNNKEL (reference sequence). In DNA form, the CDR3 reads TGTGCCAGCAGCCAAGAATCTGTAGGTGGCGGTCACGACACAGATACGCAGTATTTT. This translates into CASSQESVGGGHDTDTQYF.

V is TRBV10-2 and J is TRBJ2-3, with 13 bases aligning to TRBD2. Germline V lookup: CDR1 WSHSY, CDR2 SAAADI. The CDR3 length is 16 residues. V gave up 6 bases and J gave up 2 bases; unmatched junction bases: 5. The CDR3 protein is CASSGLAGAATDTQYF. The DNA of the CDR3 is TGCGCCAGCAGCGGACTAGCGGGGGCTGCCACAGATACGCAGTATTTT.

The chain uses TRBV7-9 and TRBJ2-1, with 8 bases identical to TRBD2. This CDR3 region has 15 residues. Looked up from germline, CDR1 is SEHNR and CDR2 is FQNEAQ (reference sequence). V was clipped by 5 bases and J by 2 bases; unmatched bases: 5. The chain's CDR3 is CASSGIGGAYNEQFF. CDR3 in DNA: TGTGCCAGCAGCGGGATCGGGGGGGCCTACAATGAGCAGTTCTTC.

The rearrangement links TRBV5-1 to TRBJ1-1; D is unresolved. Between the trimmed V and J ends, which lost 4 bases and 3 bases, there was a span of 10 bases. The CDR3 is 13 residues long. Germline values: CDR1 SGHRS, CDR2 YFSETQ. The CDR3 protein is CASSRDLDTEAFF. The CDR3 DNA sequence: TGCGCCAGCAGCCGGGATCTAGACACTGAAGCTTTCTTT. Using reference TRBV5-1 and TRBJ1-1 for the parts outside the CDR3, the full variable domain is KAGVTQTPRYLIKTRGQQVTLSCSPISGHRSVSWYQQTPGQGLQFLFEYFSETQRNKGNFPGRFSGRQFSNSRSEMNVSTLELGDSALYLCASSRDLDTEAFFGQGTRLTVV.

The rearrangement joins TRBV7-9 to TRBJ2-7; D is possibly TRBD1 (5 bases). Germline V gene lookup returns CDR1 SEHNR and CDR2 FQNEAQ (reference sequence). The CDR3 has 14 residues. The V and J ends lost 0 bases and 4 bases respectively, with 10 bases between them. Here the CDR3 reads CASSLAAGRYEQYF. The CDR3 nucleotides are TGTGCCAGCAGCTTAGCGGCAGGGCGATACGAGCAGTACTTC.

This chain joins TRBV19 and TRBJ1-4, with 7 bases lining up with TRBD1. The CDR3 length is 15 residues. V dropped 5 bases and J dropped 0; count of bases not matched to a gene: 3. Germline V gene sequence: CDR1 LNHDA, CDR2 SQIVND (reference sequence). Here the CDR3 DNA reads TGTGCCAGTAGTTCCAGGGGGGCAACTAATGAAAAACTGTTTTTT. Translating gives CASSSRGATNEKLFF.

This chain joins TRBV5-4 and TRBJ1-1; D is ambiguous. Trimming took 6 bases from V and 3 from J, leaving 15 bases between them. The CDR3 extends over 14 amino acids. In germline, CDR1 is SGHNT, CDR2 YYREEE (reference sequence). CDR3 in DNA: TGTGCCAGCACCCCAGGTCCCGGGGACACTGAAGCTTTCTTT. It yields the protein CASTPGPGDTEAFF.

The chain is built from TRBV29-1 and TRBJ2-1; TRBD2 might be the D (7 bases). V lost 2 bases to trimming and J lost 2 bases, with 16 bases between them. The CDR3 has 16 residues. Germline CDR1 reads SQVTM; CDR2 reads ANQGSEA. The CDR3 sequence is CSVELGKGGAYNEQFF. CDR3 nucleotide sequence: TGCAGCGTTGAACTCGGAAAGGGGGGGGCCTACAATGAGCAGTTCTTC.

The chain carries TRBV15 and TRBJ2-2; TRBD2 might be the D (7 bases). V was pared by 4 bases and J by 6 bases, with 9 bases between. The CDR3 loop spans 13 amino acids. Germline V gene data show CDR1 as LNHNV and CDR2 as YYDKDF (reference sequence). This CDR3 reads CATSIGGAGELFF. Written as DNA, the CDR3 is TGTGCCACCAGCATAGGGGGGGCCGGGGAGCTGTTTTTT.

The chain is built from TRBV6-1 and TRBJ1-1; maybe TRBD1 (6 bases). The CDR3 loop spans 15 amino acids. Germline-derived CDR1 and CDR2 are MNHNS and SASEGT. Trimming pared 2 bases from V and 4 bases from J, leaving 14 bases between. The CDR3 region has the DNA TGTGCCAGCAGTGAACCCCAGGGGTACGGCACTGAAGCTTTCTTT. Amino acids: CASSEPQGYGTEAFF.

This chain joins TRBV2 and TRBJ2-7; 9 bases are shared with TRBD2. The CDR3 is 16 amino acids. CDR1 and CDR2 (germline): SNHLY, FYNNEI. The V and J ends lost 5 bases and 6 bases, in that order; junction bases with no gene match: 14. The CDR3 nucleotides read TGTGCCAGCAGTCCCCCGGGCGGTAGCGGGGGCGCCGAGCAGTACTTC. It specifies CASSPPGGSGGAEQYF.

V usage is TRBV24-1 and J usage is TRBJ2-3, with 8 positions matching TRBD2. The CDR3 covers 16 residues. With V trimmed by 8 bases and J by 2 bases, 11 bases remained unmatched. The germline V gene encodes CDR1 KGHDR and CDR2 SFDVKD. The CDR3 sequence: CATTGREGTNTDTQYF. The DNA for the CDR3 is TGTGCCACCACCGGACGGGAGGGAACGAACACAGATACGCAGTATTTT.

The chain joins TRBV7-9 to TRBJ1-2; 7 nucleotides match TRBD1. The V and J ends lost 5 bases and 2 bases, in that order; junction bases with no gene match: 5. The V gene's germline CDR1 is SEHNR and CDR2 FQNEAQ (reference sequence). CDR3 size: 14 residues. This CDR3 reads CASSPTTGNYGYTF. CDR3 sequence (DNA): TGTGCCAGCAGCCCTACGACAGGGAACTATGGCTACACCTTC.

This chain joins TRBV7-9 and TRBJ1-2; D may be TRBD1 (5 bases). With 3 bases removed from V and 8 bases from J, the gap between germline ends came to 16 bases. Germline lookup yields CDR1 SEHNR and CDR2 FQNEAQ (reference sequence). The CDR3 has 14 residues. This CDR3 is CASSFSTLGGGYTF. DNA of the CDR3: TGTGCCAGCAGCTTCAGTACCCTCGGGGGGGGCTACACCTTC.

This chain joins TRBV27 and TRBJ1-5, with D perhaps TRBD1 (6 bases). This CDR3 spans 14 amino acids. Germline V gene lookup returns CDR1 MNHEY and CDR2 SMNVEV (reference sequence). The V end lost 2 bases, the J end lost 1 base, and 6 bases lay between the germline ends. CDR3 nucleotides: TGTGCCAGCAGTTTACAGGGGAGCAATCAGCCCCAGCATTTT. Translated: CASSLQGSNQPQHF.

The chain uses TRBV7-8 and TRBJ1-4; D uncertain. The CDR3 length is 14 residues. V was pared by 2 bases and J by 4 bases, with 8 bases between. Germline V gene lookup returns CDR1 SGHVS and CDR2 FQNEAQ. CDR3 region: CASSLQAHNEKLFF. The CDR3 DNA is TGTGCCAGCAGCTTACAGGCCCATAATGAAAAACTGTTTTTT.

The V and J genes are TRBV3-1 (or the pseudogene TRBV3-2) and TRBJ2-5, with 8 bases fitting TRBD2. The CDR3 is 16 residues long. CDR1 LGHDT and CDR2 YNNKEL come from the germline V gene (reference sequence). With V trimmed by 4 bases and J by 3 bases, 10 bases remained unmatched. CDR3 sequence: CASSRGERGFEETQYF. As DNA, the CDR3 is TGTGCCAGCAGCCGAGGGGAGCGGGGGTTTGAAGAGACCCAGTACTTC.

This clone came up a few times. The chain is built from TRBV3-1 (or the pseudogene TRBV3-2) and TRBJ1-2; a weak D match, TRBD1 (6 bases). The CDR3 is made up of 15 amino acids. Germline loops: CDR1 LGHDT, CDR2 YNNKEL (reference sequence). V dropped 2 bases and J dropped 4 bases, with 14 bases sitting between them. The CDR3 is CASSQTDSYFYGYTF. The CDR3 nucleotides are TGTGCCAGCAGCCAAACGGACAGCTATTTCTATGGCTACACCTTC.